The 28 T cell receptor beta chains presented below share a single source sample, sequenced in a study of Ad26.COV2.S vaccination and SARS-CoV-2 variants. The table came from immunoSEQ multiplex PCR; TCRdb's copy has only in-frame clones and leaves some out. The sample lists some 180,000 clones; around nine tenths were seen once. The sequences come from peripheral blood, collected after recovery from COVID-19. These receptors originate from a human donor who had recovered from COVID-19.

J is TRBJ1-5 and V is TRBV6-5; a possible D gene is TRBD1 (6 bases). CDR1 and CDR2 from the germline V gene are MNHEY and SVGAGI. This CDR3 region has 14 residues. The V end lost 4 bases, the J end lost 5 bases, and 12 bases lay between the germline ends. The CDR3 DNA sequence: TGTGCCAGCAGTTTCCTCTCAGGGGATCAGCCCCAGCATTTT. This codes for CASSFLSGDQPQHF.

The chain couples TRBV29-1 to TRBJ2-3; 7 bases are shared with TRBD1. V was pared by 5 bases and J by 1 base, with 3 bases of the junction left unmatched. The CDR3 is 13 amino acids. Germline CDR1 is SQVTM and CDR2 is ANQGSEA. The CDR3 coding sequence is TGCAGCGTTCGGGACAGAGGCACAGATACGCAGTATTTT. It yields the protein CSVRDRGTDTQYF.

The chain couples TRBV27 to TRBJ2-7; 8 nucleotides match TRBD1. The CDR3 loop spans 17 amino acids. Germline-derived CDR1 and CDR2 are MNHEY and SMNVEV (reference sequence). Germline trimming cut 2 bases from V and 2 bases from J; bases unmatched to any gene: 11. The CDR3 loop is CASSLKYGGTGTYEQYF. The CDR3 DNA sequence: TGTGCCAGCAGTTTAAAGTATGGCGGGACAGGCACCTACGAGCAGTACTTC.

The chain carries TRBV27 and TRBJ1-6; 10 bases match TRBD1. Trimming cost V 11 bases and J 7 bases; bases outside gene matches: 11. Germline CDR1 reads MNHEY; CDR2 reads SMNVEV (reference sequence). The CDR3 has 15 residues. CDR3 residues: CAPGTGVLGNSPLHF. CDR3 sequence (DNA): TGTGCCCCCGGGACAGGGGTGTTGGGGAATTCACCCCTCCACTTT.

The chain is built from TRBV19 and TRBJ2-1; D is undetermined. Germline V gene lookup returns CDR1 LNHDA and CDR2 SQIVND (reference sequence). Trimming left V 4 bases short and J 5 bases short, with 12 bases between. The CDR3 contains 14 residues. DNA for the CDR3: TGTGCCAGTAGTAGGCGAGCCTTGAACAATGAGCAGTTCTTC. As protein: CASSRRALNNEQFF.

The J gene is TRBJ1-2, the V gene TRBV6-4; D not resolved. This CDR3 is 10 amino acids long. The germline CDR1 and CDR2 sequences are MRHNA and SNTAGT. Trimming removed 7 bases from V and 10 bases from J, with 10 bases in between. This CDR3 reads CASTMKNYTF. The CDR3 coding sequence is TGTGCCAGCACTATGAAGAACTACACCTTC.

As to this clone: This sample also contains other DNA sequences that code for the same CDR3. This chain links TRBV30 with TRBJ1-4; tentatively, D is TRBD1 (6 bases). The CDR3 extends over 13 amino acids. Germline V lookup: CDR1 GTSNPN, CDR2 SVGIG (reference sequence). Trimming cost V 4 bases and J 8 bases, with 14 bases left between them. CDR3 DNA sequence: TGTGCCTGGACAGGGGCCCGGGGCGAAAAACTGTTTTTT. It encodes CAWTGARGEKLFF.

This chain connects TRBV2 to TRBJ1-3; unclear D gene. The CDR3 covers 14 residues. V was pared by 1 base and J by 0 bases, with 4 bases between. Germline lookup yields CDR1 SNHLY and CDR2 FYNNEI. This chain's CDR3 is CASSEVGSGNTIYF. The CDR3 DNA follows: TGTGCCAGCAGTGAAGTTGGCTCTGGAAACACCATATATTTT. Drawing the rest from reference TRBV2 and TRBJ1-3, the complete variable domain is EPEVTQTPSHQVTQMGQEVILRCVPISNHLYFYWYRQILGQKVEFLVSFYNNEISEKSEIFDDQFSVERPDGSNFTLKIRSTKLEDSAMYFCASSEVGSGNTIYFGEGSWLTVV.

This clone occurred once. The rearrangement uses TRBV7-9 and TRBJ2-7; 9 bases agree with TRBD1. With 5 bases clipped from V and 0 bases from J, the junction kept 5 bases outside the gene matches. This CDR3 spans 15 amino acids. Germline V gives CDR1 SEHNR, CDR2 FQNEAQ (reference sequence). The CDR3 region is CASSPGQGFSYEQYF. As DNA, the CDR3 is TGTGCCAGCAGCCCCGGACAGGGGTTCTCCTACGAGCAGTACTTC. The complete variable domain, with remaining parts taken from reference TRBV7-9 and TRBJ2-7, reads DTGVSQNPRHKITKRGQNVTFRCDPISEHNRLYWYRQTLGQGPEFLTYFQNEAQLEKSRLLSDRFSAERPKGSFSTLEIQRTEQGDSAMYLCASSPGQGFSYEQYFGPGTRLTVT.

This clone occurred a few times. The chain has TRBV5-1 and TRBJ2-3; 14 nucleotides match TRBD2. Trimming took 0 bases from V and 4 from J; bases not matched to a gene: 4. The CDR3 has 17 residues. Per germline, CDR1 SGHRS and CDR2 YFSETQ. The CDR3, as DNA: TGCGCCAGCAGCTTGGGGACTAGCGGGAGGAGGGCAGATACGCAGTATTTT. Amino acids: CASSLGTSGRRADTQYF.

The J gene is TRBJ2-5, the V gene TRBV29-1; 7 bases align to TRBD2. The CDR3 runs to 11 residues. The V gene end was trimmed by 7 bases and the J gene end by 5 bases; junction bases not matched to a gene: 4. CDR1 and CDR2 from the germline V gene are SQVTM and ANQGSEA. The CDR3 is CSAGGRETQYF. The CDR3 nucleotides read TGCAGCGCCGGGGGGAGGGAGACCCAGTACTTC.

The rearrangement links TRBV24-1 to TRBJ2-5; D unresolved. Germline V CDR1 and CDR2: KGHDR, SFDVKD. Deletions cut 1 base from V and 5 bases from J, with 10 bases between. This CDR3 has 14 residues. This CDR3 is CATSDFVNPETQYF. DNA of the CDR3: TGTGCCACCAGTGATTTCGTCAACCCGGAGACCCAGTACTTC.

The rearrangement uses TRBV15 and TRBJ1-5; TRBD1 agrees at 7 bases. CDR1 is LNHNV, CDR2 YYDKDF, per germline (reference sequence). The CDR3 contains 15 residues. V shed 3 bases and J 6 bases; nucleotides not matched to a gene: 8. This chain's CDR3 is CATSRSRQGPQPQHF. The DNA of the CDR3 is TGTGCCACCAGCAGGAGCCGACAGGGCCCTCAGCCCCAGCATTTT.

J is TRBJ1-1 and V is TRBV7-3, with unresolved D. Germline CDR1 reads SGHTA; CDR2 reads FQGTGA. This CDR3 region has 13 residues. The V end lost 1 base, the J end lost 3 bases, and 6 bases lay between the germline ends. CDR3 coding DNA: TGTGCCAGCAGCTTAATCGGGGACACTGAAGCTTTCTTT. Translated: CASSLIGDTEAFF.

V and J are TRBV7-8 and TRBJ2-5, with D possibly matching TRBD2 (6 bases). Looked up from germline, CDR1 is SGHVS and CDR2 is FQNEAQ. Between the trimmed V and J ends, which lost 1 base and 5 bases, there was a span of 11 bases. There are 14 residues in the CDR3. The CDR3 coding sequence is TGTGCCAGCAGCTTAGATACGGGGGAGGAGACCCAGTACTTC. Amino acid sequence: CASSLDTGEETQYF.

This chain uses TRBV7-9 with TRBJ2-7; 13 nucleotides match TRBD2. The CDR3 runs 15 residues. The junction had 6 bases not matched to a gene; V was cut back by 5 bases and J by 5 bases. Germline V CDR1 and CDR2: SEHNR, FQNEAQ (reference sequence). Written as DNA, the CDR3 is TGTGCCAGCAGCCAGGCCGGGACTAGCGGGAACGAGCAGTACTTC. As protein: CASSQAGTSGNEQYF.

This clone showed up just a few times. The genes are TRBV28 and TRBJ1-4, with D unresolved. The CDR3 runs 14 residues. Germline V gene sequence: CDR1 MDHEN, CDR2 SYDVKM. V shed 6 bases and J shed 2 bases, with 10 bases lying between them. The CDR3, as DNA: TGTGCCAGCAGCCCTCAGGAGACTAATGAAAAACTGTTTTTT. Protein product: CASSPQETNEKLFF.

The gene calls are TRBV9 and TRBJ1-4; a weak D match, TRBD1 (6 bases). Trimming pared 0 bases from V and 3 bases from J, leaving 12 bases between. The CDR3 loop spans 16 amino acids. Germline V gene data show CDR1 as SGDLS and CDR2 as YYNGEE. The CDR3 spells CASSVASGDSNEKLFF. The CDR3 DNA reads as TGTGCCAGCAGCGTAGCCTCAGGGGACTCTAATGAAAAACTGTTTTTT.

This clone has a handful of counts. DNA for the CDR3: TGTGCCACAGATACCCTCTACGAGCAGTACTTC. Residues: CATDTLYEQYF. J is TRBJ2-7 and V is TRBV6-5; D uncertain. V lost 10 bases to trimming and J lost 3 bases, with 10 bases between them. The CDR3 runs to 11 residues. The germline V gene encodes CDR1 MNHEY and CDR2 SVGAGI.

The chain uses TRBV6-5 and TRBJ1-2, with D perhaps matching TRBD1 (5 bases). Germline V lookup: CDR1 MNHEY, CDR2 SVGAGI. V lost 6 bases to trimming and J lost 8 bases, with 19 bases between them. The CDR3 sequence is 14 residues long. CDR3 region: CASSRAPGAIGYTF. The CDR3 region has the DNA TGTGCCAGCAGCCGCGCCCCTGGGGCCATAGGCTACACCTTC.

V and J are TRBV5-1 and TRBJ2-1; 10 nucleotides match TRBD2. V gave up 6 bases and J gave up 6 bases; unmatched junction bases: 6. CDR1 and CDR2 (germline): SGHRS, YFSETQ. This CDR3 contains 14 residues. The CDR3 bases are TGCGCCAGCAAGTCTAGCGGGGGAGGCAATGAGCAGTTCTTC. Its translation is CASKSSGGGNEQFF.

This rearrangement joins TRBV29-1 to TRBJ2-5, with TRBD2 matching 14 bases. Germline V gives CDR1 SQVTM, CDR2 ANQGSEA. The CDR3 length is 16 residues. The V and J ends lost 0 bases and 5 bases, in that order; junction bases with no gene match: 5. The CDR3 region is CSVEDGTSGSLETQYF. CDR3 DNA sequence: TGCAGCGTTGAAGATGGGACTAGCGGGAGCCTGGAGACCCAGTACTTC. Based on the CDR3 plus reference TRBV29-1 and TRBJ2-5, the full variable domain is SAVISQKPSRDICQRGTSLTIQCQVDSQVTMMFWYRQQPGQSLTLIATANQGSEATYESGFVIDKFPISRPNLTFSTLTVSNMSPEDSSIYLCSVEDGTSGSLETQYFGPGTRLLVL.

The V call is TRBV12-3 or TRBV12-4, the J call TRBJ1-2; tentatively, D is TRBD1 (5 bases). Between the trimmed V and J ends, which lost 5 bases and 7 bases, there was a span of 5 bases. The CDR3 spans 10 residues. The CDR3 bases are TGTGCCAGCAGTGGGGGTGGCTACACCTTC. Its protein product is CASSGGGYTF.

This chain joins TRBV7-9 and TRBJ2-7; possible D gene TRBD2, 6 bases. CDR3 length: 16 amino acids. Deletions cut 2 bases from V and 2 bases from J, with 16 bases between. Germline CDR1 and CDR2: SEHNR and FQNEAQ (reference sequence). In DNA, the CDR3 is TGTGCCAGCAGCTTAAGGGACTCACCCGCGGCCTACGAGCAGTACTTC. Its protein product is CASSLRDSPAAYEQYF.

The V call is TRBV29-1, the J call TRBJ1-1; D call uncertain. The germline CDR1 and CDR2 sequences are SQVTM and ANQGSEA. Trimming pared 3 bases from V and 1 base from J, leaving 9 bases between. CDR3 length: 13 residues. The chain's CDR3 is CSVDFWGNTEAFF. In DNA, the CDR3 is TGCAGCGTTGATTTTTGGGGGAACACTGAAGCTTTCTTT. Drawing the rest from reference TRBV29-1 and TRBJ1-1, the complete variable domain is SAVISQKPSRDICQRGTSLTIQCQVDSQVTMMFWYRQQPGQSLTLIATANQGSEATYESGFVIDKFPISRPNLTFSTLTVSNMSPEDSSIYLCSVDFWGNTEAFFGQGTRLTVV.

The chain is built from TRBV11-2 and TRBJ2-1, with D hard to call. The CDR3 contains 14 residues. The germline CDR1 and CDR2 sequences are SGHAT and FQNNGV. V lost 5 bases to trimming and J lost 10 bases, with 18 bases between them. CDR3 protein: CASSPQHSSWEQFF. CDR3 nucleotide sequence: TGTGCCAGCAGCCCCCAGCATAGTTCCTGGGAGCAGTTCTTC.

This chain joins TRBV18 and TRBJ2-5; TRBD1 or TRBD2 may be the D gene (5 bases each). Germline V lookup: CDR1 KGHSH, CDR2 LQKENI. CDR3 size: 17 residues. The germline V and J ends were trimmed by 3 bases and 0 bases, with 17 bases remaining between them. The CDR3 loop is CASSPITGTKYQETQYF. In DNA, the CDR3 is TGTGCCAGCTCACCGATTACCGGGACCAAGTACCAAGAGACCCAGTACTTC.

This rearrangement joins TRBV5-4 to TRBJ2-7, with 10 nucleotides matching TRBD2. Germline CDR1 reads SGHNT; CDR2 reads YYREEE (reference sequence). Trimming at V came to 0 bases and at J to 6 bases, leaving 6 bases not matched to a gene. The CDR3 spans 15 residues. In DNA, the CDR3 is TGTGCCAGCAGCTTGGGTAGCGGGGGGTCGGCCGAGCAGTACTTC. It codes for CASSLGSGGSAEQYF.